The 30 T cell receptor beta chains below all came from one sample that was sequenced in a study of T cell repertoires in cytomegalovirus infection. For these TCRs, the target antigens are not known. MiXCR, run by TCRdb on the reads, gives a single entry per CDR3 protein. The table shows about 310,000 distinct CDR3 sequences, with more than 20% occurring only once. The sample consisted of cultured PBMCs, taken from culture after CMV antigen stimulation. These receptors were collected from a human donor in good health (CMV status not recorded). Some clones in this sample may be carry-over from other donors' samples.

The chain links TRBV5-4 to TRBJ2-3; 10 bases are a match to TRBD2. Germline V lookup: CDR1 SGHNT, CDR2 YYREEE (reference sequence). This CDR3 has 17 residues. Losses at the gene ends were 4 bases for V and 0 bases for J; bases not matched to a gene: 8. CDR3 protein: CASSPSGLAASTDTQYF. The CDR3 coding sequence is TGTGCCAGCAGCCCGAGCGGACTAGCGGCTAGCACAGATACGCAGTATTTT.

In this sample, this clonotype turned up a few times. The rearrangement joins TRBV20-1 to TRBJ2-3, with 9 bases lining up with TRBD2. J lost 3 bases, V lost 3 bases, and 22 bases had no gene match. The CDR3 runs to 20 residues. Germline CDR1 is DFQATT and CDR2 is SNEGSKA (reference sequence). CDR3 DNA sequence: TGCAGTGCTAGCAGACGGGGCGGGGGGGCTGAAGAGGTGAAGACAGATACGCAGTATTTT. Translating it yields CSASRRGGGAEEVKTDTQYF.

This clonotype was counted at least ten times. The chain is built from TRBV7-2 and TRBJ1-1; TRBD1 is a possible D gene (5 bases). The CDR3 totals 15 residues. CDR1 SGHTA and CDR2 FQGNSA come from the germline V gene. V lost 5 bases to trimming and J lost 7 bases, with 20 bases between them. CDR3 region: CASSQNLIWGGEAFF. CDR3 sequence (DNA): TGTGCCAGCAGCCAGAACTTGATATGGGGCGGTGAAGCTTTCTTT.

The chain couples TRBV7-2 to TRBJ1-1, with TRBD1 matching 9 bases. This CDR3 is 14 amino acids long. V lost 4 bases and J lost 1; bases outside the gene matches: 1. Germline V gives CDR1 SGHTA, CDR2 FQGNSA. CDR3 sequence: CASSWGQGNTEAFF. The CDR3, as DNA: TGTGCCAGCAGCTGGGGACAGGGGAACACTGAAGCTTTCTTT.

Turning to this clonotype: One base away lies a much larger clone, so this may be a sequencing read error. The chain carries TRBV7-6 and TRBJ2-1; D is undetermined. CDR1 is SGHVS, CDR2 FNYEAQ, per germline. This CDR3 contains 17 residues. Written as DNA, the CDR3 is TGTGCCAGCAGGCTCAGTAGTGAGACGACGATCTACAGTGAGCAGTTCTTC. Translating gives CASRLSSETTIYSEQFF.

The CDR3 here is CASSSPLGTSGRDTDTQYF. CDR3 coding DNA: TGTGCCAGCAGCTCACCACTCGGGACTAGCGGGAGGGACACAGATACGCAGTATTTT. The chain has TRBV7-2 and TRBJ2-3; TRBD2 agrees at 16 bases. Per the germline V gene, CDR1 is SGHTA and CDR2 is FQGNSA. V gave up 4 bases and J gave up 2 bases; unmatched junction bases: 9. The CDR3 sequence is 19 residues long.

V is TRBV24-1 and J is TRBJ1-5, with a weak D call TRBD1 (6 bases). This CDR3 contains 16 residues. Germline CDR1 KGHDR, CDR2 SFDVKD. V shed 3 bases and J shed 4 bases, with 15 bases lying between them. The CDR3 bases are TGTGCCACCAGTGATGCCAGGGGCGGGGAAAATCAGCCCCAGCATTTT. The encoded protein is CATSDARGGENQPQHF.

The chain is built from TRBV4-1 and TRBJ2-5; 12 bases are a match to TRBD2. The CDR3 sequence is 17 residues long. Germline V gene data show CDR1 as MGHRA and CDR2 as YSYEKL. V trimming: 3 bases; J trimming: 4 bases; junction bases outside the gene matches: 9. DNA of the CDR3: TGCGCCAGCAGCCACCAACCGACTAGCGGGAGAAGAGAGACCCAGTACTTC. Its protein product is CASSHQPTSGRRETQYF.

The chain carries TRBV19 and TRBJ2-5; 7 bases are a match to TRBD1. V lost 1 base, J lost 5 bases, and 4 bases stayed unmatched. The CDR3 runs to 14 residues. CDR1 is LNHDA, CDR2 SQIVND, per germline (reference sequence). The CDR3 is CASSIGDRVETQYF. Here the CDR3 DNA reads TGTGCCAGTAGTATAGGTGACAGGGTCGAGACCCAGTACTTC.

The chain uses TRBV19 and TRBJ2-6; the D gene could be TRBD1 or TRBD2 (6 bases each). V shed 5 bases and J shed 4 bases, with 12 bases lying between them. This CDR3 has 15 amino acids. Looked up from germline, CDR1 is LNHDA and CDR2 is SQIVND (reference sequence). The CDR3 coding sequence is TGTGCCAGTAGTGTGTTCGGGGGCGGGGCCAACGTCCTGACTTTC. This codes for CASSVFGGGANVLTF.

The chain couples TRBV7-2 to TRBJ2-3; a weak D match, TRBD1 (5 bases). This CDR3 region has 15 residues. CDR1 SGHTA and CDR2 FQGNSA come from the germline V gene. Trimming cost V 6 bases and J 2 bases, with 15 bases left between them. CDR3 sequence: CASRLWGGHTDTQYF. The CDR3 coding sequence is TGTGCCAGCAGGCTTTGGGGCGGACACACAGATACGCAGTATTTT.

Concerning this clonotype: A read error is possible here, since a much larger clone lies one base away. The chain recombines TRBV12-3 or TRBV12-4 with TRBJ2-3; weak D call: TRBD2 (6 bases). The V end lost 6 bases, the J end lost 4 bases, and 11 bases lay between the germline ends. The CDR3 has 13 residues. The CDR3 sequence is CASRPREPDTQYF. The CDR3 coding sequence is TGTGCCAGCAGACCCCGGGAGCCAGATACGCAGTATTTT.

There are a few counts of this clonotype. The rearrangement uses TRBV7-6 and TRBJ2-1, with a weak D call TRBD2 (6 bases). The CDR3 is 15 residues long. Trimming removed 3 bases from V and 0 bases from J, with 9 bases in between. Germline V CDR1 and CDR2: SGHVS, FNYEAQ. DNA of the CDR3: TGTGCCAGCAGCTTTAGCGGAGGCTCCTACAATGAGCAGTTCTTC. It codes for CASSFSGGSYNEQFF.

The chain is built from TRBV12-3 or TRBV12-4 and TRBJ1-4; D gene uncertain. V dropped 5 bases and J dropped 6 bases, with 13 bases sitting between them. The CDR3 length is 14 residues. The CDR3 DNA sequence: TGTGCCAGCAGTCTGGACGCGTGGGATGAAAAACTGTTTTTT. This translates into CASSLDAWDEKLFF.

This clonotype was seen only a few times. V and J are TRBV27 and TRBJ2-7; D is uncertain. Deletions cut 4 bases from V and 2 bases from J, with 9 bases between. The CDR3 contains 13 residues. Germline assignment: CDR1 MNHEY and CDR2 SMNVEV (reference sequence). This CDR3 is CASSSRTPYEQYF. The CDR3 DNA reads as TGTGCCAGCAGTTCCCGGACCCCCTACGAGCAGTACTTC.

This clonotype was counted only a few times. The CDR3 nucleotides read TGTGCCATCAATGGGCTAGCGGGAGGGCCTAATGAGCAGTTCTTC. Protein sequence: CAINGLAGGPNEQFF. V gene TRBV10-3 combines with J gene TRBJ2-1; TRBD2 aligns across 12 bases. This CDR3 comprises 15 residues. The junction had 8 bases not matched to a gene; V was cut back by 7 bases and J by 7 bases. The germline V gene has CDR1 ENHRY and CDR2 SYGVKD.

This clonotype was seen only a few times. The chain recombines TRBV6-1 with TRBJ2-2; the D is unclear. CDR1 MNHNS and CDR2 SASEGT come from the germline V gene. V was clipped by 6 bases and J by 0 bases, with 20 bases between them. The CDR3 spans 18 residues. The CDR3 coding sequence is TGTGCCAGCAGCTCTGTGGGCATAACTTTCGCGAACACCGGGGAGCTGTTTTTT. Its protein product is CASSSVGITFANTGELFF.

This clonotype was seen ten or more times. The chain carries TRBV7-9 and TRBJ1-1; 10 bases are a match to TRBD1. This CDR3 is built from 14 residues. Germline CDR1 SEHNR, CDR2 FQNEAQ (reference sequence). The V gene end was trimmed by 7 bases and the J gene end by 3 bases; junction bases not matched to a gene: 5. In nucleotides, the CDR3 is TGTGCCAGCACCCCGGACAGGGGGGACACTGAAGCTTTCTTT. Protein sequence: CASTPDRGDTEAFF.

The CDR3 DNA is TGTGCCAGCACGGGGCTAGCGCCAGACAATGAGCAGTTCTTC. Amino acids: CASTGLAPDNEQFF. The rearrangement uses TRBV27 and TRBJ2-1; maybe TRBD2 (6 bases). V was shortened by 7 bases and J by 5 bases, with 15 bases between the two germline ends. The CDR3 sequence is 14 residues long. Germline V CDR1 and CDR2: MNHEY, SMNVEV (reference sequence).

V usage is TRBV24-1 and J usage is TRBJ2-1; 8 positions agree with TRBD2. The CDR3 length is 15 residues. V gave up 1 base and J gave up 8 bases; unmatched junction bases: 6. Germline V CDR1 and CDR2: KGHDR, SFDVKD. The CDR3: CATSDFTGGPDEQFF. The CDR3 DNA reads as TGTGCCACCAGTGATTTCACGGGAGGGCCAGATGAGCAGTTCTTC.

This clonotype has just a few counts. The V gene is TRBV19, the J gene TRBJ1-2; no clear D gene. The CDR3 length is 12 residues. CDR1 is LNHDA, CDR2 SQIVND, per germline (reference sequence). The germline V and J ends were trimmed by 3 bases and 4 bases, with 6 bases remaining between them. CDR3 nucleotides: TGTGCCAGTAGTATCGGGCCCTATGGCTACACCTTC. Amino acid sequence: CASSIGPYGYTF.

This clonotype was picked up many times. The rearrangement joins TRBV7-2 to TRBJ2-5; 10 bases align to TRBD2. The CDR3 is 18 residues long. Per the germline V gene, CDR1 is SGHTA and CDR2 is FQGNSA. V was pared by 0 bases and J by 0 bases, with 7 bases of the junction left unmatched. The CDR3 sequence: CASSLAKTSGRDQETQYF. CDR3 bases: TGTGCCAGCAGCTTAGCTAAGACGAGCGGGAGGGACCAAGAGACCCAGTACTTC. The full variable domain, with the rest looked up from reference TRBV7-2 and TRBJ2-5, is GAGVSQSPSNKVTEKGKDVELRCDPISGHTALYWYRQSLGQGLEFLIYFQGNSAPDKSGLPSDRFSAERTGGSVSTLTIQRTQQEDSAVYLCASSLAKTSGRDQETQYFGPGTRLLVL.

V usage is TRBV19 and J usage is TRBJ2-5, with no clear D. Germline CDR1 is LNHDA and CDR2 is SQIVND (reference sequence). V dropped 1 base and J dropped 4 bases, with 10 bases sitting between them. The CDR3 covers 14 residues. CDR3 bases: TGTGCCAGTAGTATAGGGGGAACGGGAGAGACCCAGTACTTC. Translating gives CASSIGGTGETQYF. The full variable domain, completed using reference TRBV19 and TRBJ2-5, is DGGITQSPKYLFRKEGQNVTLSCEQNLNHDAMYWYRQDPGQGLRLIYYSQIVNDFQKGDIAEGYSVSREKKESFPLTVTSAQKNPTAFYLCASSIGGTGETQYFGPGTRLLVL.

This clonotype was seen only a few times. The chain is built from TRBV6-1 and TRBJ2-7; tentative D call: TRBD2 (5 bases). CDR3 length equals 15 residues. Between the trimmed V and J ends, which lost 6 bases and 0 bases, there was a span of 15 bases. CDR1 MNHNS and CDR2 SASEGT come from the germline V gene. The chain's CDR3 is CASSEDFQSSYEQYF. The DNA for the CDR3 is TGTGCCAGCAGCGAGGACTTCCAAAGCTCCTACGAGCAGTACTTC.

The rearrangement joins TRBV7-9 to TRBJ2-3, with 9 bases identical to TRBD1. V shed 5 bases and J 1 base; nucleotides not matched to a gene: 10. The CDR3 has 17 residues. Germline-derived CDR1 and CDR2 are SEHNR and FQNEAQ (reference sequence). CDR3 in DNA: TGTGCCAGCAGCGCGACAGGACAGGGGATCGGCACAGATACGCAGTATTTT. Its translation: CASSATGQGIGTDTQYF. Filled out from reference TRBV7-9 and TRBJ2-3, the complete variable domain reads DTGVSQNPRHKITKRGQNVTFRCDPISEHNRLYWYRQTLGQGPEFLTYFQNEAQLEKSRLLSDRFSAERPKGSFSTLEIQRTEQGDSAMYLCASSATGQGIGTDTQYFGPGTRLTVL.

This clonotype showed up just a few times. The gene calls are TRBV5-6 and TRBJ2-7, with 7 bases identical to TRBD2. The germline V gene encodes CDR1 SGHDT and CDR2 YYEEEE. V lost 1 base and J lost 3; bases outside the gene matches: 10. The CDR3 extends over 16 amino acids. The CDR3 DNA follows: TGTGCCAGCAGCTTGCCGGGGGGAAGGGGTCACTACGAGCAGTACTTC. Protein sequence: CASSLPGGRGHYEQYF.

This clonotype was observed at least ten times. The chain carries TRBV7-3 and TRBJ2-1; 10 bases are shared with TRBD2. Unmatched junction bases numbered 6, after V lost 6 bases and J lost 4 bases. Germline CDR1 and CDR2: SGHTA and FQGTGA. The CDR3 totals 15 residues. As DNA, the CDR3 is TGTGCCAGCAGACCAAGCGGGAGGGCGTACAATGAGCAGTTCTTC. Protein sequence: CASRPSGRAYNEQFF. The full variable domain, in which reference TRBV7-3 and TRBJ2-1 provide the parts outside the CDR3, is GAGVSQTPSNKVTEKGKYVELRCDPISGHTALYWYRQSLGQGPEFLIYFQGTGAADDSGLPNDRFFAVRPEGSVSTLKIQRTERGDSAVYLCASRPSGRAYNEQFFGPGTRLTVL.

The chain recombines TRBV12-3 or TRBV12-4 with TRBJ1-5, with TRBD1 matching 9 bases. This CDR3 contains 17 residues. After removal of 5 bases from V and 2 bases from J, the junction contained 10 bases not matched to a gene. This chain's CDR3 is CASSPASTGGGNQPQHF. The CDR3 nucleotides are TGTGCCAGCAGTCCCGCCTCGACAGGGGGTGGCAATCAGCCCCAGCATTTT.

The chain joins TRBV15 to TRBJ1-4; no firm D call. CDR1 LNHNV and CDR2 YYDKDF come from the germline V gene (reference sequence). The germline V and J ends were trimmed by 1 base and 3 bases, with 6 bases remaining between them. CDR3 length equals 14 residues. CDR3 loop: CATSRGSANEKLFF. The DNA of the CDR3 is TGTGCCACCAGCAGAGGATCCGCTAATGAAAAACTGTTTTTT.

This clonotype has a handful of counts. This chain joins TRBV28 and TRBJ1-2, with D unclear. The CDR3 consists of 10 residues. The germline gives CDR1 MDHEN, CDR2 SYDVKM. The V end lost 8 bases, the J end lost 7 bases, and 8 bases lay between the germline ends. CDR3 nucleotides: TGTGCCAGCGGAGTCCGTGGCTACACCTTC. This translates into CASGVRGYTF.